This T cell receptor (beta chain) was sequenced during a study of cytomegalovirus exposure and HLA in healthy donors. Whole-study results and caveats: With high specificity and sensitivity, the classifier reportedly diagnosed cytomegalovirus status.

The repertoire was sequenced with immunoSEQ multiplex PCR; TCRdb's copy has only in-frame clones and lacks some. The profile shows roughly 120,000 clones, about 85% of them singletons. Per the germline V gene, CDR1 is LNHDA and CDR2 is SQIVND (reference sequence). This CDR3 contains 12 residues. The V and J ends lost 7 bases and 3 bases respectively, with 9 bases between them. Points on this clone: What it recognizes is unknown.

Sequencing input: PBMCs. The clonotype was recovered from a man aged 18 to 35 in good health and CMV-seropositive. The chain recombines TRBV19 with TRBJ1-2; no firm D call. The CDR3 nucleotides read TGTGCCAGTACCCCGCGCTACTATGGCTACACCTTC. Translating gives CASTPRYYGYTF.